This record concerns one T cell receptor beta chain sequence. The data were taken from a study of T cell changes during pregnancy in multiple sclerosis. The CDR3 is 21 residues long. The V gene end was trimmed by 0 bases and the J gene end by 4 bases; junction bases not matched to a gene: 21. Germline CDR1 and CDR2: SGHVS and FNYEAQ. The assay was immunoSEQ multiplex PCR, and TCRdb's table has in-frame clones only and misses some. The repertoire holds tens of thousands of clones, 80% to 95% seen once, with under 2% in the top ten. The chain recombines TRBV7-6 with TRBJ2-3; TRBD1 agrees at 8 bases. This TCR was recovered from a female donor in good health, enrolled as a control in a pregnancy study. The material was peripheral blood, obtained in the first trimester of pregnancy. For the CDR3, the DNA is TGTGCCAGCAGCTTAGCACCTCCCATGGACAGGGAGAGACCACCCTCAGATACGCAGTATTTT. Translating it yields CASSLAPPMDRERPPSDTQYF. The complete variable domain, with remaining parts taken from reference TRBV7-6 and TRBJ2-3, reads GAGVSQSPRYKVTKRGQDVALRCDPISGHVSLYWYRQALGQGPEFLTYFNYEAQQDKSGLPNDRFSAERPEGSISTLTIQRTEQRDSAMYRCASSLAPPMDRERPPSDTQYFGPGTRLTVL.